This T cell receptor beta chain was observed in a study of OX40 agonist ivuxolimab in advanced cancers. As for the study in general: The patients received ivuxolimab by intravenous route every 2 weeks at 0.01 to 10 mg/kg.

This CDR3 contains 14 residues. The germline gives CDR1 MNHNS, CDR2 SASEGT. V was shortened by 10 bases and J by 4 bases, with 18 bases between the two germline ends. TCRdb's table, derived via immunoSEQ multiplex PCR, lists solely in-frame clones and lacks some. The sample holds about 2,100 clones, 70% to 75% seen once. The clonotype comes from an adult with an advanced solid tumor such as melanoma, head and neck, liver or kidney cancer. The material was CD4+ or CD8+ T cells sorted from blood, obtained in a trial of the OX40 agonist ivuxolimab. The chain employs TRBV6-1 and TRBJ2-3, with a possible D match to TRBD1 (6 bases). CDR3 DNA: TGTGCCACCGCACAGGGTTTAGACTCAGATACGCAGTATTTT. Amino acid sequence: CATAQGLDSDTQYF.